The next 3 T cell receptor beta chains were all read from a single sample in a study of liver allograft versus peripheral blood T cells. About the study: The authors compared T cell receptor repertoires in transplanted livers with those in the peripheral blood of recipients.

TCRdb used MiXCR to reprocess the reads, holding one entry per CDR3 protein. The table includes 8,900 or so distinct CDR3 sequences, around 21% detected once. These receptors were collected from a human patient who had a liver transplant. These T cells may partly come from the graft donor.

This clonotype turned up a few times. The CDR3 sequence: CASSSWGYYGYTF. CDR3 sequence (DNA): TGTGCCAGCAGTTCCTGGGGATACTATGGCTACACCTTC. This sequence joins TRBV27 and TRBJ1-2, with no clear D. Trimming removed 4 bases from V and 3 bases from J, with 9 bases in between. CDR1 MNHEY and CDR2 SMNVEV come from the germline V gene (reference sequence). The CDR3 runs to 13 residues.

V is TRBV20-1 and J is TRBJ1-1; no definite D call. V was shortened by 6 bases and J by 0 bases, with 5 bases between the two germline ends. CDR3 size: 11 residues. Germline V lookup: CDR1 DFQATT, CDR2 SNEGSKA (reference sequence). The CDR3 DNA is TGCAGTGCCCTTATGAACACTGAAGCTTTCTTT. Protein sequence: CSALMNTEAFF.

This clonotype was observed once. The chain links TRBV5-1 to TRBJ1-6; D possibly corresponds to TRBD1 (5 bases). The CDR3 has 15 residues. The V gene's germline CDR1 is SGHRS and CDR2 YFSETQ. The V end was cut by 0 bases, the J end by 7 bases, with 11 bases between. The CDR3 DNA reads TGCGCCAGCAGCTTGGCCGTGACAGCAAATTCACCCCTCCACTTT. Its protein product is CASSLAVTANSPLHF.